The clone carrying this T cell receptor (beta chain) was seen at least ten times. Its antigen is not known. V lost 1 base and J lost 7, with 8 bases in between. The germline CDR1 and CDR2 sequences are MNHNS and SASEGT. The CDR3 has 13 residues. The entry originates in a study of human T cells and chemical hapten exposure. General study results and limits: Expanded TCR counts at PT1 went up together with patch test score, a positive correlation.

Time point denoted: pre-sensitization, week 0. Treatment indicated: therapeutic diphenylcyclopropenone sensitization with weekly scalp DPC. Blood sampling occurred before each patch-test application. TCRdb reprocessed the RACE reads via MiXCR and lists one record per CDR3 protein. The repertoire holds about 290,000 distinct CDR3 sequences, with almost 8% as singletons. The rearrangement joins TRBV6-1 to TRBJ1-3; D is ambiguous. The sequence was collected from a man aged 18 to 35 with alopecia areata. Some clones in this sample may be carry-over from other donors' samples. The starting material was whole blood, obtained in connection with sensitization to the hapten diphenylcyclopropenone (DPC). The CDR3 sequence is CASSEDTPNTIYF. The CDR3 bases are TGTGCCAGCAGTGAAGACACCCCTAACACCATATATTTT.